A single T cell receptor beta chain is shown here with its context. The record originates from a study of beta chain features in type 1 diabetes. Expressed TCRB transcripts were sequenced because the entire RNA isolate underwent reverse transcription. Measured with immunoSEQ multiplex PCR; TCRdb has only the in-frame clones, and not every one. This sample has about 220,000 clones, with roughly a tenth found just once. Averaging around 110 mL, one heparinised blood draw was given by each donor. Purity exceeded 98% in all sorted populations. V shed 5 bases, J shed 0 bases, and the junction held 7 bases outside the gene matches. Germline CDR1 SGHVS, CDR2 FQNEAQ. The CDR3 runs 17 residues.

The sequence was collected from a man younger than 30 in good health. The sequencing input was central memory CD4+ T cells from blood. The gene calls are TRBV7-8 and TRBJ2-7, with TRBD2 matching over 13 bases. The CDR3 DNA reads as TGTGCCAGCAGCATCACTAGCGGGAGGGCCGGCTCCTACGAGCAGTACTTC. Its protein product is CASSITSGRAGSYEQYF. Using reference TRBV7-8 and TRBJ2-7 for the parts outside the CDR3, the full variable domain is GAGVSQSPRYKVAKRGQDVALRCDPISGHVSLFWYQQALGQGPEFLTYFQNEAQLDKSGLPSDRFFAERPEGSVSTLKIQRTQQEDSAVYLCASSITSGRAGSYEQYFGPGTRLTVT.